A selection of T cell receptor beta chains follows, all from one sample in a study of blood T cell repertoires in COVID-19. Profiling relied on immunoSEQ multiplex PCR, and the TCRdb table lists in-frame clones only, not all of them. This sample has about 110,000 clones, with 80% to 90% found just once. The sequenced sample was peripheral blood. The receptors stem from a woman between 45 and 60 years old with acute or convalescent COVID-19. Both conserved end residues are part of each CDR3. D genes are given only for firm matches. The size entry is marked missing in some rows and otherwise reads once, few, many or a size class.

TGTGCCAGCAGCTTAAGGCGCGGAGGCAGGAACAATGAGCAGTTCTTC,CASSLRRGGRNNEQFF,TRBV11-3,-,-,TRBJ2-1
TGTGCCAGCGAAAGGACTAGCGGTCTCCAAGAGACCCAGTACTTC,CASERTSGLQETQYF,TRBV6-5,-,TRBD2,TRBJ2-5
TGTGCCAGCAGCTTGCAGGGCTACAATGAGCAGTTCTTC,CASSLQGYNEQFF,TRBV5-6,-,-,TRBJ2-1
TGTGCCAGCAGTTCCCCTCTAGCGGGAGTCGGCAATGAGCAGTTCTTC,CASSSPLAGVGNEQFF,TRBV28,-,TRBD2,TRBJ2-1
TGTGCCAGTAACACCGACAGCTACTATGGCTACACCTTC,CASNTDSYYGYTF,TRBV19,-,-,TRBJ1-2
TGTGCCAGCAGTTACATGGGACTAGCCAATGAGCAGTTCTTC,CASSYMGLANEQFF,TRBV6-5,-,TRBD2,TRBJ2-1
TGTGCCAGCAGTATGGGACAGCCCCGGCAGAAAGAAAAACTGTTTTTT,CASSMGQPRQKEKLFF,TRBV28,-,TRBD1,TRBJ1-4
TGTGCCAGCAGTCTAACGACTAGCGGGGGGGCGATGGCGCAGTATTTT,CASSLTTSGGAMAQYF,TRBV2,-,TRBD2,TRBJ2-3
TGTGCCAGCAGCATCGACACCGGGACAGTCTATGGCTACACCTTC,CASSIDTGTVYGYTF,TRBV11-2,-,TRBD1,TRBJ1-2
TGTGCCTGGAGTTCGGGTACGCAGTATTTT,CAWSSGTQYF,TRBV30,-,-,TRBJ2-3
TGTGCCAGCTTTGATAACAGGGGGAATGAGCAGTTCTTC,CASFDNRGNEQFF,TRBV28,-,TRBD1,TRBJ2-1
TGTGCTAGCAGCTTAGATCGGACTAGCGGGAGTCGACAGTTCTTC,CASSLDRTSGSRQFF,TRBV7-7,-,TRBD2,TRBJ2-1
TGTGCCAGCAGCTTTCGAACTAGCGGGAGCTTCGGAACCTACGAGCAGTACTTC,CASSFRTSGSFGTYEQYF,TRBV11-2,-,TRBD2,TRBJ2-7
TGTGCCAGTAGCGACACTAGCGGGGGGGCTCGAGAGCAGTTCTTC,CASSDTSGGAREQFF,TRBV19,-,TRBD2,TRBJ2-1
TGTGCCAGCAGCCAAGAACGGACTGAAGCTTTCTTT,CASSQERTEAFF,TRBV3-1/TRBV3-2,-,-,TRBJ1-1
TGTGCCAGCAGCCAAGGTAGTAATCAGCCCCAGCATTTT,CASSQGSNQPQHF,TRBV14,few,-,TRBJ1-5
TGTGCCAGCAGTTCCCTTGGCTCAACTAATGAAAAACTGTTTTTT,CASSSLGSTNEKLFF,TRBV6-5,-,-,TRBJ1-4
TGTGCCAGCAGCTTAGACGAGTACCAAGAGACCCAGTACTTC,CASSLDEYQETQYF,TRBV7-6,-,-,TRBJ2-5
TGTGCCAGCAGGGGACAGGGAAGGGTCACTGAAGCTTTCTTT,CASRGQGRVTEAFF,TRBV28,-,TRBD1,TRBJ1-1
TGTGCCAGCAGCCGGCCAGGGGCGGGAGGCACCTATGGCTACACCTTC,CASSRPGAGGTYGYTF,TRBV11-2,-,-,TRBJ1-2
TGTGCCAGTAGTGGACAGTCTTCTTATCAGCCCCAGCATTTT,CASSGQSSYQPQHF,TRBV19,-,-,TRBJ1-5
TGTGCCAGCAGCCCTGGGGGGGTAAAGGCGGGAAACACCATATATTTT,CASSPGGVKAGNTIYF,TRBV7-2,once,-,TRBJ1-3
TGTGCCAGCAGTGAGCAGGGGGCAAATTCACCCCTCCACTTT,CASSEQGANSPLHF,TRBV6-1,-,TRBD1,TRBJ1-6
TGTGCCAGCAGCAGGACAGGGGACAATGGCTACACCTTC,CASSRTGDNGYTF,TRBV9,-,TRBD1,TRBJ1-2
TGCGCCAGCAGCCAAGATCCCGGGGGGAGGAACATTCAGTACTTC,CASSQDPGGRNIQYF,TRBV4-3,once,TRBD2,TRBJ2-4
TGTGCCAGCAGTGTGGCTAGCGCATATGTCGACGAGCAGTACTTC,CASSVASAYVDEQYF,TRBV11-1,-,-,TRBJ2-7
TGTGCCTCCTCGGGGACAGGGGGCGGTTTGAGTGGCTACACCTTC,CASSGTGGGLSGYTF,TRBV2,few,TRBD1,TRBJ1-2
TGCGCCAGCAGCGGGATCAAGGGGACTCAGACCCAGTACTTC,CASSGIKGTQTQYF,TRBV5-1,-,-,TRBJ2-5
TGCAGCGGTGGTTATTCAGCTGAAGCTTTCTTT,CSGGYSAEAFF,TRBV29-1,-,-,TRBJ1-1
TGTGCCAGTAGTATTCGGCCCGTCGGGGTCAATGAGCAGTTCTTC,CASSIRPVGVNEQFF,TRBV19,-,-,TRBJ2-1
TGTGCCAGCAGCCCGGGACTTCGCACAGATACGCAGTATTTT,CASSPGLRTDTQYF,TRBV9,-,-,TRBJ2-3
TGTGCCTGGACCGCAGGGGGCCCCTATGGCTACACCTTC,CAWTAGGPYGYTF,TRBV30,-,TRBD1,TRBJ1-2
TGTGCCAGTAGTATTGTTCCCATGGGGGCGTCGGCCCAGTACTTC,CASSIVPMGASAQYF,TRBV19,-,-,TRBJ2-5
TGTGCCAGCTCTGGGACACACGACCACGAGCAGTACTTC,CASSGTHDHEQYF,TRBV6-5,-,-,TRBJ2-7
TGTGCCATCAGTGAATCCGGGACAGGGAGCACAGATACGCAGTATTTT,CAISESGTGSTDTQYF,TRBV10-3,-,TRBD1,TRBJ2-3
TGTGCCACCGAGGGCGGGATTGACCAGACCCAGTACTTC,CATEGGIDQTQYF,TRBV10-3,-,-,TRBJ2-5
TGTGCCAGCACCCGAGAGGGCAGCACAGATACGCAGTATTTT,CASTREGSTDTQYF,TRBV7-9,-,-,TRBJ2-3
TGTGCCAGCAGCCCTACAGGGAACACTGAAGCTTTCTTT,CASSPTGNTEAFF,TRBV3-1/TRBV3-2,-,-,TRBJ1-1
TGTGCCAGCAGCACCTCCCCCCGGACTAGAATTAGCGAGAAGTACTTC,CASSTSPRTRISEKYF,TRBV7-9,-,TRBD2,TRBJ2-7
TGTGCCAGCAGCCATCATGCGGGGGCGGGAGAGCAGTACTTC,CASSHHAGAGEQYF,TRBV3-1/TRBV3-2,-,-,TRBJ2-7
TGTGCCACCAGTGAAGGCAGGGGTTACGAGCAGTACTTC,CATSEGRGYEQYF,TRBV24-1,-,-,TRBJ2-7
TGTGCCAGCAGGGTTTGGGACAGGCCCGAGCAGTACTTC,CASRVWDRPEQYF,TRBV2,-,TRBD1,TRBJ2-7
TGTGCCACCAGCAGGCCCCGGGCAGGGGGCACTGAAGCTTTCTTT,CATSRPRAGGTEAFF,TRBV15,-,TRBD1,TRBJ1-1
TGTGCCAGCCGTAGTCGGGGGACTGAAGCTTTCTTT,CASRSRGTEAFF,TRBV2,few,-,TRBJ1-1
TGTGCCAGCTCAATCGGTATGGACACTGAAGCTTTCTTT,CASSIGMDTEAFF,TRBV18,-,-,TRBJ1-1
TGCGCCAGTTCCCCAGGTCTCTCTGGAAACACCATATATTTT,CASSPGLSGNTIYF,TRBV10-2,-,-,TRBJ1-3
TGTGCCAGCAGCTTAGCGCGAGGGACAACGAATCCGAACACTGAAGCTTTCTTT,CASSLARGTTNPNTEAFF,TRBV7-2,-,-,TRBJ1-1
TGTGCCAGCACCCGGGGGGGCTCCTATAATTCACCCCTCCACTTT,CASTRGGSYNSPLHF,TRBV6-5,few,-,TRBJ1-6
TGTGCCAGCAGCTTAGTTGAAGACAGGGAAAAGCGCAATCAGCCCCAGCATTTT,CASSLVEDREKRNQPQHF,TRBV11-2,-,TRBD1,TRBJ1-5